This T cell receptor beta chain was recorded in a study of blood T cell repertoires in COVID-19 (dated by TCRdb to 2019 to 2021). Describing the broader study: Recovered participants in ImmuneRACE Cohort 3 were defined by two consecutive negative NP/OP PCR tests, clearance by a healthcare professional, or resolution of symptoms. A de-identified subject ID, COVID-19 status, age in years and sex were almost always included in the sample metadata. Where available, HLA class I and class II types were obtained from metadata supplied by the sample provider rather than from assay-based typing. The samples were drawn from two sources: the first 160 participants of the ongoing ImmuneRACE study, and fewer than 1,500 subjects contributed by 6 global collaborators. Samples covering the acute and convalescent phases of COVID-19 were provided by collaborators in the United States, Italy and Spain. The repertoires were made available in a free public database intended to serve as a resource for research on the immune response to SARS-CoV-2. The dataset comprised deeply sampled blood TCRbeta repertoires from subjects exposed to, actively infected with, or recovered from COVID-19. The material from the prospective study consisted of cDNA or gDNA derived from T cells, B-cell-depleted T cells, or PBMCs. Findings and caveats that apply to the study as a whole: The quantity of clinical and demographic metadata differed by source and by participant and was supplied without curation.

As to this clone: Its antigen is unknown. No base quality information exists; no much larger clone differs at one position.

Enrolling through a virtual design, the prospective study's participants ranged in age from roughly 18 to 95 years and lived across roughly 24 United States geographic areas. In the prospective study, participants were assigned to cohorts based on the clinical history participants reported in a screening survey and a study questionnaire. Each participant in the prospective study had whole blood, serum and a nasopharyngeal or oropharyngeal swab collected by mobile phlebotomists. Over a roughly 2-month period, participants in the prospective study had the option of providing additional blood draws and questionnaires. Before DNA extraction, blood samples from the prospective study were shipped at room temperature or frozen. TCRbeta CDR3 regions were amplified from genomic DNA by means of the immunoSEQ Assay, a bias-controlled multiplex PCR. Under the source paper's analysis protocol: Nucleated cell counts per sample were estimated from amplification of reference gene primers within the assay. Sequence reads were collapsed and filtered to measure the absolute abundance of every unique TCRbeta CDR3 rearrangement. For each sample, productive Simpson clonality was calculated as the square root of Simpson's diversity index over productive rearrangements. The immuneACCESS repertoire file appears here via TCRdb, limited to in-frame rearrangements. These files lack a portion of the clones; in checked studies, under half of the deficit traces to unresolved V genes, and the cause of the others is not known. D and trimming were read from the DNA, whereas the V and J calls and clone size are those reported in that table. In this sample the table shows 200,000 or so clones, around 86% of which occur a single time. Of the sample, roughly 7.2% is held by the ten largest clones.

Sequencing was carried out using PBMCs or T cells enriched from blood (not recorded which). The TCR was taken from a man aged 25 to 40 in a cohort exposed to, infected with or recovered from COVID-19 (not recorded which).

The DNA is TGTGCCAGCAGCGTTACAATGGAGACCCAGTACTTC. The translation is CASSVTMETQYF. The receptor chain draws on TRBV11-2 and TRBJ2-5, with the identity of the D gene unclear. V lost 5 bases and J lost 5 bases; the stretch between them is 9 bases long. CDR1 and CDR2 are drawn from the germline V gene: SGHAT, FQNNGV. The CDR3 runs 12 residues from the cysteine to the phenylalanine. Of all the DNA, just the CDR3 is kept, 36 bases in frame from base 1.